This T cell receptor (beta chain) is from a study of blood T cell repertoires in COVID-19. About the study: Italy, Spain and the United States were the sources of the convalescent and acute COVID-19 samples. PBMCs, B-cell-depleted T cells, or T cells were the source of the cDNA or gDNA that made up the material.

With 4 bases clipped from V and 2 bases from J, the junction kept 7 bases outside the gene matches. The CDR3 extends over 15 amino acids. In germline, CDR1 is SGHRS, CDR2 YFSETQ. As handled by the study authors: Using reference gene primer amplification, nucleated cell counts were estimated. Measured with immunoSEQ multiplex PCR; TCRdb has only the in-frame clones, and not every one. That table is the source of V, J and clone size, and D and trimming were worked out from the DNA. Among about 310,000 clones listed, roughly 91% were seen once. This sequence was found in a man aged 50-60 years with active or convalescent COVID-19. The chain employs TRBV5-1 and TRBJ2-5; the match to TRBD1 covers 8 bases. The sequencing input was peripheral blood. CDR3 coding DNA: TGCGCCAGCAGCCCCGGACAGGGTGGGCAAGAGACCCAGTACTTC. It yields the protein CASSPGQGGQETQYF.